This T cell receptor beta chain emerged from a study of shared clonotypes between healthy human individuals. Study in general: CD8 memory received one plate per donor, CD8 naive two, CD4 memory three and CD4 naive three.

The method was immunoSEQ multiplex PCR; TCRdb's version includes in-frame clones alone and lacks a portion of them. The sample has approximately 2.5 million clones, roughly 93% seen once; the top ten hold about 0.38%. This CDR3 is built from 13 residues. V was clipped by 3 bases and J by 12 bases, with 15 bases between them. Germline-derived CDR1 and CDR2 are LNHDA and SQIVND (reference sequence). The study, taken as a whole, reports: The rarefaction results pointed to incomplete sorted-subset sequencing despite large depth.

The study drew its donors from healthy HIV-negative adults without recent acute infections or vaccinations. With respect to this clone: Its target is unknown.

This receptor was obtained from a man younger than 30 in good health. Some clones in this sample may be carry-over from other donors' samples. Sequenced input: naive CD4+ T cells from PBMCs. Described subset: CD45RA+ positively selected. The rearrangement joins TRBV19 to TRBJ2-1, with D possibly being TRBD1 (6 bases). The chain's CDR3 is CASSISWEQGQFF. Written as DNA, the CDR3 is TGTGCCAGTAGTATCTCGTGGGAACAGGGGCAGTTCTTC.